This T cell receptor (beta chain) came from a study of T cells in Graves' hyperthyroidism and ophthalmopathy. The CDR3 is 15 amino acids. Trimming took 1 base from V and 6 from J, leaving 13 bases between them. The germline V gene encodes CDR1 LNHNV and CDR2 YYDKDF (reference sequence). Extraction of PBMCs used roughly 9.4 ml of fresh peripheral blood. It was RNA transcripts that yielded the amplified TCR beta CDR3 regions. HTBI primers were the set used in a first-round RT-PCR of the TCR CDR3. Via MiXCR, TCRdb re-called the multiplex PCR reads, giving one row per CDR3 protein. This sample has 340,000 or so distinct CDR3 sequences, with around a sixth found just once.

The TCR sequence derives from a woman in her fifties or sixties with Graves' hyperthyroidism. V is TRBV15 and J is TRBJ2-1; D not resolved. Input material: blood. CDR3 bases: TGTGCCACCAGCAGAGTCCAGAGTCTCCCCAATGAGCAGTTCTTC. Amino acids: CATSRVQSLPNEQFF.